The clone carrying this T cell receptor (beta chain) appeared a few times. What it binds is not known. The data stem from a study of beta chain features in type 1 diabetes. The CDR3 is 20 amino acids. The germline V gene encodes CDR1 MDHEN and CDR2 SYDVKM. Losses at the gene ends were 3 bases for V and 0 bases for J; bases not matched to a gene: 13. Overall study findings and caveats: Type 1 diabetes patients had TCRB CDR3s that were shorter (moderately but significantly so) in all four CD4+ subsets.

Expressed TCRB transcripts were sequenced, since all the RNA that had been isolated was reverse transcribed. Profiled with immunoSEQ multiplex PCR; TCRdb holds only in-frame clones, not every one. The sample includes some 330,000 clones, roughly 9.6% of them seen just once. This receptor was identified in a woman in her twenties or thirties in good health. J is TRBJ2-6 and V is TRBV28; 8 bases are shared with TRBD1. Sequenced sample: naive CD4+ T cells from blood. This chain's CDR3 is CASSLDPRGQPVSGANVLTF. The DNA for the CDR3 is TGTGCCAGCAGTTTGGACCCCAGGGGGCAGCCGGTCTCTGGGGCCAACGTCCTGACTTTC.